These 24 T cell receptor beta chains were all obtained from the same sample, sequenced in a study of regulatory T cells in long-lasting Graves disease. Building the TCR beta libraries relied on iRepertoire HTBI primers, and CDR3 regions underwent Arm-PCR. In TCRdb, the multiplex PCR reads were re-called with MiXCR into one record per CDR3 protein. The sample lists under 300,000 distinct CDR3 sequences; about 17% were seen once. As for time point: newly diagnosed GD, antithyroid drugs for less than 3 months. Researchers made the TCR library from RNA that was extracted from PBMCs. These data are also associated with another study on T cells in Graves' hyperthyroidism and ophthalmopathy.

Sequencing used peripheral blood mononuclear cells (PBMCs), obtained at new diagnosis, from a patient treated with antithyroid drugs. The receptors here all came from a woman in her 30s with Graves disease.

There are a few counts of this clonotype. This could be a read error, since a much larger clone is one nucleotide away. The CDR3 carries no conserved terminal phenylalanine or tryptophan, so it likely arises from a read error. This chain joins TRBV5-1 and TRBJ2-3; 7 nucleotides match TRBD1. V lost 2 bases to trimming and J lost 6 bases; unmatched junction nucleotides: 9. This CDR3 spans 15 amino acids. CDR1 SGHRS and CDR2 YFSETQ come from the germline V gene. In nucleotides, the CDR3 is TGCGCCAGCAGCTTTGATGGCAGGGGGAGCGATACGCAGTATTCT. Amino acid sequence: CASSFDGRGSDTQYS.

This clonotype was picked up many times. V and J are TRBV5-4 and TRBJ2-5; 8 nucleotides line up with TRBD2. This CDR3 region has 15 residues. The germline CDR1 and CDR2 sequences are SGHNT and YYREEE (reference sequence). The J segment lost 2 bases and the V segment lost 4 bases, leaving 7 bases of the junction unmatched. CDR3 loop: CASSAGGAGQETQYF. The DNA of the CDR3 is TGTGCCAGCAGCGCGGGGGGAGCAGGACAAGAGACCCAGTACTTC.

This clonotype was seen at least ten times. The chain employs TRBV9 and TRBJ2-1; perhaps TRBD2 as D (6 bases). Germline CDR1 and CDR2: SGDLS and YYNGEE. The CDR3 runs 18 residues. V was clipped by 4 bases and J by 0 bases, with 20 bases between them. The DNA of the CDR3 is TGTGCCAGCAGCCCAAGAATGGGGACTTTCAGCTCCTACAATGAGCAGTTCTTC. Translating it yields CASSPRMGTFSSYNEQFF.

This clonotype was counted a few times. A much bigger clone sits one base away, suggesting this may be a read error. The gene calls are TRBV6-1 and TRBJ2-5; possibly TRBD1 or TRBD2 for D (5 bases each). CDR1 and CDR2 from the germline V gene are MNHNS and SASEGT. V was pared by 5 bases and J by 5 bases, with 15 bases between. This CDR3 region has 14 residues. The CDR3 DNA reads TGTGCCAGCAGTCATGGGGGTGGAGTGGAGACCCAGTACTTC. Translating gives CASSHGGGVETQYF.

This clonotype came up many times. The chain is built from TRBV13 and TRBJ2-7, with unresolved D. This CDR3 contains 13 residues. The ends were cut back, 4 bases at V and 5 bases at J, with 12 bases in the middle. Germline values: CDR1 PRHDT, CDR2 FYEKMQ (reference sequence). The CDR3 bases are TGTGCCAGCAGCTCTCAACGGGCCCACGAGCAGTACTTC. This translates into CASSSQRAHEQYF.

This clonotype was observed a handful of times. It may be a read error: a sequence one base away is much more abundant. The J gene is TRBJ2-2, the V gene TRBV18; D unresolved. This CDR3 has 16 amino acids. Germline V gene sequence: CDR1 KGHSH, CDR2 LQKENI. The CDR3 sequence is CASPPLGLGGTGELFF. DNA for the CDR3: TGTGCCAGCCCACCACTTGGCCTGGGTGGAACCGGGGAGCTGTTTTTT.

The rearrangement links TRBV4-1 to TRBJ2-2; 9 nucleotides match TRBD1. The V segment lost 4 bases and the J segment 4 bases; nucleotides outside the gene matches: 13. CDR3 size: 18 residues. Germline V gene lookup returns CDR1 MGHRA and CDR2 YSYEKL. The CDR3 here is CASSRGPARQGGTGELFF. In DNA, the CDR3 is TGCGCCAGCAGCCGTGGACCAGCAAGACAGGGGGGCACCGGGGAGCTGTTTTTT.

Ten or more counts support this clonotype. The CDR3 DNA reads as TGTGCCAGCTCCCACCAAAGCGGGCCCCAGCATTTT. Its translation is CASSHQSGPQHF. The chain recombines TRBV18 with TRBJ1-5; D not resolved. The CDR3 sequence is 12 residues long. The V gene lost 6 bases and the J gene lost 9 bases, with 12 bases spanning the gap. Germline-derived CDR1 and CDR2 are KGHSH and LQKENI.

The sample holds many counts of this clonotype. The chain is built from TRBV18 and TRBJ1-3; no firm D call. V lost 3 bases to trimming and J lost 4 bases, with 16 bases between them. Germline V gene sequence: CDR1 KGHSH, CDR2 LQKENI. There are 16 residues in the CDR3. CDR3 sequence: CASSPSVLPRGNTIYF. The CDR3 DNA sequence: TGTGCCAGCTCACCGTCCGTCTTACCTAGAGGAAACACCATATATTTT.

This clonotype was detected many times. Sequence at one end of the junction differs from germline and may be a read error. This chain links TRBV20-1 with TRBJ2-3; a possible D gene is TRBD2 (5 bases). This CDR3 comprises 10 residues. CDR1 is DFQATT, CDR2 SNEGSKA, per germline (reference sequence). The CDR3 DNA is TGCAGTGCTAGACCGGACCCAGCGGTTTTC. Translated: CSARPDPAVF.

The chain joins TRBV7-2 to TRBJ2-1, with 9 bases that match TRBD2. Looked up from germline, CDR1 is SGHTA and CDR2 is FQGNSA. The junction had 6 bases not matched to a gene; V was cut back by 5 bases and J by 1 base. The CDR3 loop spans 16 amino acids. CDR3 amino acids: CASSPRSGGSYNEQFF. The CDR3 DNA is TGTGCCAGCAGCCCGAGGAGCGGGGGGTCCTACAATGAGCAGTTCTTC.

This clonotype was recorded at least ten times. The chain combines TRBV28 with TRBJ1-2; possible D gene TRBD1, 6 bases. This CDR3 region has 12 residues. In germline, CDR1 is MDHEN, CDR2 SYDVKM. V shed 7 bases and J shed 7 bases, with 13 bases lying between them. Here the CDR3 DNA reads TGTGCCAGCACTGTGGACAGTCTTGGCTACACCTTC. It encodes CASTVDSLGYTF.

This clonotype was counted a few times. The gene calls are TRBV7-6 and TRBJ2-1; no reliable D call. The CDR3 consists of 13 residues. Trimming left V 5 bases short and J 5 bases short, with 10 bases between. Germline loops: CDR1 SGHVS, CDR2 FNYEAQ. CDR3 protein: CASSIRLNNEQFF. Here the CDR3 DNA reads TGTGCCAGCAGCATACGACTGAACAATGAGCAGTTCTTC.

This sequence joins TRBV19 and TRBJ1-2; D uncertain. Germline CDR1 LNHDA, CDR2 SQIVND (reference sequence). The V gene lost 3 bases and the J gene lost 8 bases, with 16 bases spanning the gap. This CDR3 region has 14 residues. CDR3 in amino acids: CASSISPSSSGYTF. The CDR3 DNA reads as TGTGCCAGTAGTATCTCCCCGTCCTCTAGCGGCTACACCTTC.

This clonotype was found a few times. The V gene is TRBV28, the J gene TRBJ2-1, with TRBD1 matching 7 bases. Per germline, CDR1 MDHEN and CDR2 SYDVKM. The J segment lost 9 bases and the V segment lost 8 bases, leaving 10 bases of the junction unmatched. This CDR3 is 13 amino acids long. The CDR3 loop reads CASLRAGGSEQFF. The CDR3 region has the DNA TGTGCCAGCTTACGGGCAGGGGGATCTGAGCAGTTCTTC.

This clonotype was counted many times. The rearrangement joins TRBV12-5 to TRBJ1-3; tentatively, D is TRBD1 (5 bases). The CDR3 is 15 amino acids. In germline, CDR1 is LGHNT, CDR2 FRNRAP. With 1 base removed from V and 2 bases from J, the gap between germline ends came to 9 bases. CDR3: CASGLAQQAGNTIYF. Here the CDR3 DNA reads TGTGCTAGTGGTTTGGCACAACAGGCTGGAAACACCATATATTTT.

V gene TRBV2 combines with J gene TRBJ1-5; D is unresolved. Germline V gene data show CDR1 as SNHLY and CDR2 as FYNNEI. This CDR3 has 13 residues. With 0 bases removed from V and 8 bases from J, the gap between germline ends came to 8 bases. The CDR3 coding sequence is TGTGCCAGCAGTGAAGCGGCCGTAAAGCCCCAGCATTTT. Translated: CASSEAAVKPQHF.

This clonotype showed up many times. The chain couples TRBV2 to TRBJ2-3; D is perhaps TRBD1 or TRBD2 (5 bases each). The V end lost 6 bases, the J end lost 4 bases, and 14 bases lay between the germline ends. The CDR3 runs 14 residues. Germline CDR1 and CDR2: SNHLY and FYNNEI. The CDR3 DNA sequence: TGTGCCAGCAGGGGGGATCTCGGGGCAGATACGCAGTATTTT. Its protein is CASRGDLGADTQYF.

The chain recombines TRBV11-2 with TRBJ1-1, with a weak D call TRBD1 (6 bases). This CDR3 is 14 amino acids long. CDR1 is SGHAT, CDR2 FQNNGV, per germline. Trimming removed 0 bases from V and 3 bases from J, with 8 bases in between. CDR3 DNA sequence: TGTGCCAGCAGCTTAGACGGACAGTACACTGAAGCTTTCTTT. Amino acids: CASSLDGQYTEAFF.

The chain is built from TRBV20-1 and TRBJ2-1; D is unresolved. Trimming shortened V by 3 bases and J by 5 bases, and 5 bases separated the two germline ends. Germline V gives CDR1 DFQATT, CDR2 SNEGSKA (reference sequence). The CDR3 consists of 11 residues. CDR3 loop: CSARGNNEQFF. The CDR3 DNA reads TGCAGTGCTAGGGGTAACAATGAGCAGTTCTTC.

This clonotype showed up many times. V is TRBV10-3 and J is TRBJ2-3; D might be TRBD1 or TRBD2, each matching 5 bases. CDR3 size: 12 residues. V lost 4 bases to trimming and J lost 3 bases, with 5 bases between them. Germline V gene sequence: CDR1 ENHRY, CDR2 SYGVKD. CDR3 protein: CAISGGTDTQYF. The CDR3 region has the DNA TGTGCCATCAGTGGGGGGACAGATACGCAGTATTTT.

The genes are TRBV6-2 or TRBV6-3 and TRBJ1-3; 9 bases map to TRBD1. Germline trimming cut 0 bases from V and 2 bases from J; bases unmatched to any gene: 2. Germline loops: CDR1 MNHEY, CDR2 SVGEGT. The CDR3 length is 16 residues. The CDR3 sequence: CASSYSGTGTGNTIYF. The CDR3 DNA reads as TGTGCCAGCAGTTACTCAGGGACAGGGACTGGAAACACCATATATTTT.

This clonotype was observed many times. The J gene is TRBJ2-6, the V gene TRBV2; D may match TRBD1 or TRBD2 (5 bases each). The V gene lost 6 bases and the J gene lost 5 bases, with 20 bases spanning the gap. Germline V lookup: CDR1 SNHLY, CDR2 FYNNEI. This CDR3 has 17 residues. The chain's CDR3 is CASSGTEVLLWANVLTF. CDR3 nucleotide sequence: TGTGCCAGCAGCGGGACCGAGGTTCTACTCTGGGCCAACGTCCTGACTTTC.

This clonotype occurred many times. The genes are TRBV5-1 and TRBJ1-1; D not resolved. The CDR3 has 15 residues. V was shortened by 4 bases and J by 0 bases, with 13 bases between the two germline ends. CDR1 and CDR2 from the germline V gene are SGHRS and YFSETQ. CDR3 sequence: CASSGEQPMNTEAFF. For the CDR3, the DNA is TGCGCCAGCAGCGGGGAACAGCCCATGAACACTGAAGCTTTCTTT.